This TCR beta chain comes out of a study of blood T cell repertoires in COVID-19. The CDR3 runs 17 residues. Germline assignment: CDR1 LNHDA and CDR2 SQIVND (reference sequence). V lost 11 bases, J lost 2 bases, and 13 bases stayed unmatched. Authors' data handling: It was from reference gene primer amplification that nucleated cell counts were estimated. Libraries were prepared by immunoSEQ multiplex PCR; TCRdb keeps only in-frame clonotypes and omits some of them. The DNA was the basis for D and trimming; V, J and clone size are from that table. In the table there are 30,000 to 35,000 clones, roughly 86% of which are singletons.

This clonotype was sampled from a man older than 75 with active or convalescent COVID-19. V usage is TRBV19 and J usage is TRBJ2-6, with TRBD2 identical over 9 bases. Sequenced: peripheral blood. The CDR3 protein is CALPDSGSSTGANVLTF. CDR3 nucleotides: TGTGCCCTTCCGGATAGCGGGAGTTCTACTGGGGCCAACGTCCTGACTTTC.